This passage covers 5 T cell receptor beta chains from one sample sequenced in a study of T-cell reconstitution after alpha-beta-depleted transplantation in children. Molecular barcoding with unique molecular identifiers was used for the TCRbeta library. TCRdb analysed the PCR reads with MiXCR anew, one entry per CDR3 protein. The repertoire holds hundreds of thousands of distinct CDR3 sequences, around 10% seen once, with 7% to 9.5% in the top ten. This sample comprised PBMCs, obtained before TCRalphabeta/CD19-depleted stem cell transplant. Source of these receptors: a boy in the first two years of life with acute myeloid leukemia, due to receive a stem cell transplant.

This clonotype was observed at least ten times. This chain connects TRBV5-1 to TRBJ1-4; 10 nucleotides line up with TRBD1. In germline, CDR1 is SGHRS, CDR2 YFSETQ. The ends lost 0 bases at V and 0 bases at J; junction bases unmatched: 2. The CDR3 is made up of 17 amino acids. The CDR3 nucleotides are TGCGCCAGCAGCTTGGGGACAGGGGGAACAACTAATGAAAAACTGTTTTTT. This sequence encodes CASSLGTGGTTNEKLFF.

This clonotype was counted at least ten times. The chain couples TRBV12-3 or TRBV12-4 to TRBJ2-7; unclear D gene. The CDR3 loop spans 14 amino acids. Deletions cut 5 bases from V and 0 bases from J, with 11 bases between. The CDR3 loop is CASSPQTPSYEQYF. In DNA, the CDR3 is TGTGCCAGCAGTCCGCAAACCCCCTCCTACGAGCAGTACTTC.

This clonotype appeared many times. The chain links TRBV20-1 to TRBJ2-3; 10 bases fit TRBD2. This CDR3 is 16 amino acids long. Trimming removed 0 bases from V and 6 bases from J; junction bases left unmatched: 9. From germline, CDR1 is DFQATT and CDR2 SNEGSKA (reference sequence). Here the CDR3 reads CSARDWLAGDTDTQYF. CDR3 sequence (DNA): TGCAGTGCTAGAGACTGGCTAGCGGGGGACACGGATACGCAGTATTTT.

As for this clonotype: With a much larger clone just one base away, this may be a read error. The gene calls are TRBV29-1 and TRBJ1-1; D not resolved. The CDR3 runs to 15 residues. The V and J ends lost 1 base and 0 bases respectively, with 12 bases between them. Germline V lookup: CDR1 SQVTM, CDR2 ANQGSEA. In DNA, the CDR3 is TGCAGCGTTGAAGTCGGACTGATACTGAACACTGAAGCTTTCTTT. Encoded protein: CSVEVGLILNTEAFF.

The chain joins TRBV7-3 to TRBJ2-1, with a weak D call TRBD2 (6 bases). Germline loops: CDR1 SGHTA, CDR2 FQGTGA. Trimming shortened V by 6 bases and J by 9 bases, and 18 bases separated the two germline ends. The CDR3 is made up of 14 amino acids. The CDR3: CASSHSSGEGEQFF. Here the CDR3 DNA reads TGTGCCAGCAGTCATTCCTCGGGGGAAGGTGAGCAGTTCTTC.